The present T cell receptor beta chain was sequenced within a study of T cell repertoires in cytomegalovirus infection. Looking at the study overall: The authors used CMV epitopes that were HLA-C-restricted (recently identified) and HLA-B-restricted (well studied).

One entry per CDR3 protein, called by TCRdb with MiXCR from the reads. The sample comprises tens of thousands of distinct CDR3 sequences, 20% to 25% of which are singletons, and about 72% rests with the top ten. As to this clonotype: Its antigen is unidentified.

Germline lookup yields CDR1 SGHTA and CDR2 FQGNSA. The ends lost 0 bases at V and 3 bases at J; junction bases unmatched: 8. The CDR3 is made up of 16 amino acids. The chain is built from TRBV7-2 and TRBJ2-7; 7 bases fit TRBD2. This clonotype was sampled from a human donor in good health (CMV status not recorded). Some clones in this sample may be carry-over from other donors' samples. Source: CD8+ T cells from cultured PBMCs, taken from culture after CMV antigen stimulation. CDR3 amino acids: CASSLAGGGPNYEQYF. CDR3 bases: TGTGCCAGCAGCTTAGCTGGCGGGGGTCCTAACTACGAGCAGTACTTC. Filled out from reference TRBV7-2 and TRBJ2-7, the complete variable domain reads GAGVSQSPSNKVTEKGKDVELRCDPISGHTALYWYRQSLGQGLEFLIYFQGNSAPDKSGLPSDRFSAERTGGSVSTLTIQRTQQEDSAVYLCASSLAGGGPNYEQYFGPGTRLTVT.